One and the same sample provided the 24 T cell receptor beta chains below, sequenced in a study of cytotoxic CD8 clonotypes in ibrutinib-treated CLL. Clones were read by immunoSEQ multiplex PCR, and TCRdb kept only the in-frame ones, dropping some. The table lists a few hundred thousand clones, 70% to 80% of them singletons, with more than 6% in the top ten. The source material was PBMCs, sampled before ibrutinib treatment. All receptors come from a human donor with chronic lymphocytic leukemia.

J is TRBJ2-5 and V is TRBV30; 10 bases agree with TRBD2. Germline V gene sequence: CDR1 GTSNPN, CDR2 SVGIG (reference sequence). The CDR3 runs to 17 residues. V lost 1 base to trimming and J lost 3 bases; unmatched junction nucleotides: 11. The CDR3 region has the DNA TGTGCCTGGAGTGGGAACTACGGCCTAGCGGGAGAAGAGACCCAGTACTTC. Translation gives CAWSGNYGLAGEETQYF.

The chain carries TRBV19 and TRBJ1-4; D possibly corresponds to TRBD1 (6 bases). This CDR3 spans 14 amino acids. V was pared by 6 bases and J by 6 bases, with 14 bases between. Per germline, CDR1 LNHDA and CDR2 SQIVND (reference sequence). The CDR3 loop reads CASSFPGEDEKLFF. In DNA form, the CDR3 reads TGTGCCAGTAGCTTTCCAGGGGAGGATGAAAAACTGTTTTTT.

The rearrangement uses TRBV19 and TRBJ2-1; 12 bases line up with TRBD2. Germline CDR1 reads LNHDA; CDR2 reads SQIVND (reference sequence). This CDR3 spans 13 amino acids. Trimming cost V 9 bases and J 8 bases; bases outside gene matches: 5. As DNA, the CDR3 is TGTGCCAGCTGGACTAGCGGGATAGATGAGCAGTTCTTC. Its protein is CASWTSGIDEQFF.

The chain joins TRBV9 to TRBJ1-5; TRBD1 is a possible D gene (6 bases). The germline V gene encodes CDR1 SGDLS and CDR2 YYNGEE. V lost 0 bases, J lost 5 bases, and 12 bases lay in between. This CDR3 comprises 15 residues. Here the CDR3 reads CASSVAEGGHQPQHF. Here the CDR3 DNA reads TGTGCCAGCAGCGTAGCTGAAGGGGGGCATCAGCCCCAGCATTTT.

The genes are TRBV7-8 and TRBJ2-7; TRBD2 matches 9 bases. There are 15 residues in the CDR3. V was pared by 1 base and J by 3 bases, with 4 bases of the junction left unmatched. Germline CDR1 reads SGHVS; CDR2 reads FQNEAQ. In DNA, the CDR3 is TGTGCCAGCAGCTTAGTTGGTAGCGGGAGCTACGAGCAGTACTTC. Protein product: CASSLVGSGSYEQYF.

CDR3 in DNA: TGTGCCAGCTCACCAAGGTCTCAGCCGCCTTGGTTCTTC. Protein product: CASSPRSQPPWFF. V usage is TRBV18 and J usage is TRBJ2-1, with unresolved D. V lost 2 bases and J lost 15, with 17 bases in between. Germline V CDR1 and CDR2: KGHSH, LQKENI. The CDR3 length is 13 residues.

The J gene is TRBJ1-2, the V gene TRBV27; 7 bases map to TRBD1. V dropped 6 bases and J dropped 4; count of bases not matched to a gene: 11. Germline loops: CDR1 MNHEY, CDR2 SMNVEV (reference sequence). The CDR3 contains 15 residues. The CDR3 nucleotides are TGTGCCAGCAGCCGAGCGGGACAGCGGAGCTATGGCTACACCTTC. Encoded protein: CASSRAGQRSYGYTF.

The chain joins TRBV29-1 to TRBJ1-2, with 7 bases lining up with TRBD1. Germline V gene lookup returns CDR1 SQVTM and CDR2 ANQGSEA. V was clipped by 6 bases and J by 11 bases; unmatched bases: 9. CDR3 length equals 11 residues. CDR3 DNA sequence: TGCAGCGTACCAGGGGGAGGGAAGTACACCTTC. Protein sequence: CSVPGGGKYTF.

To note about this clone: Other nucleotide sequences from this sample produce the same CDR3. J is TRBJ1-2 and V is TRBV7-2; 8 bases line up with TRBD1. V shed 4 bases, J shed 8 bases, and the junction held 6 bases outside the gene matches. This CDR3 spans 13 amino acids. The germline V gene encodes CDR1 SGHTA and CDR2 FQGNSA. The CDR3 sequence: CASSSGQGYGYTF. CDR3 in DNA: TGTGCCAGCAGCTCAGGACAGGGCTACGGCTACACCTTC.

The rearrangement uses TRBV6-5 and TRBJ1-4; 10 bases are shared with TRBD1. Trimming took 8 bases from V and 8 from J; bases not matched to a gene: 2. The CDR3 is made up of 12 amino acids. Germline V gene sequence: CDR1 MNHEY, CDR2 SVGAGI. CDR3 nucleotide sequence: TGTGCCAGCGGGACAGGGGAGGAAAAACTGTTTTTT. It encodes CASGTGEEKLFF.

V and J are TRBV7-9 and TRBJ2-1; 11 bases match TRBD2. With V trimmed by 7 bases and J by 0 bases, 14 bases remained unmatched. The CDR3 sequence is 19 residues long. The germline CDR1 and CDR2 sequences are SEHNR and FQNEAQ (reference sequence). The DNA for the CDR3 is TGTGCCAGCACCCCACCCTTCAGACTAGCGGGGACCTCCTACAATGAGCAGTTCTTC. Its protein is CASTPPFRLAGTSYNEQFF.

This clone was seen just once. The chain carries TRBV5-4 and TRBJ1-2; no clear D. The CDR3 is made up of 13 amino acids. The germline V and J ends were trimmed by 3 bases and 8 bases, with 14 bases remaining between them. Germline loops: CDR1 SGHNT, CDR2 YYREEE (reference sequence). CDR3 nucleotide sequence: TGTGCCAGCAGCTGGGTCTCAGACGAGGGCTACACCTTC. Translating it yields CASSWVSDEGYTF. The complete variable domain, with remaining parts taken from reference TRBV5-4 and TRBJ1-2, reads ETGVTQSPTHLIKTRGQQVTLRCSSQSGHNTVSWYQQALGQGPQFIFQYYREEENGRGNFPPRFSGLQFPNYSSELNVNALELDDSALYLCASSWVSDEGYTFGSGTRLTVV.

On this clone: The germline gene is not matched at one end of the junction; a read error may be the cause. The genes are TRBV30 and TRBJ2-2, with TRBD2 as a possible D gene (6 bases). Germline CDR1 and CDR2: GTSNPN and SVGIG (reference sequence). The CDR3 runs to 16 residues. The CDR3 DNA follows: TGTGCCTGGATGTCCGGGGGAGGTTTGAACACCGGGGAGCCGTTTTTT. Encoded protein: CAWMSGGGLNTGEPFF. Together with reference TRBV30 and TRBJ2-2, the CDR3 gives the full variable domain: SQTIHQWPATLVQPVGSPLSLECTVEGTSNPNLYWYRQAAGRGLQLLFYSVGIGQISSEVPQNLSASRPQDRQFILSSKKLLLSDSGFYLCAWMSGGGLNTGEPFFGEGSRLTVL.

The chain is built from TRBV7-9 and TRBJ2-5, with D tentatively TRBD1 (5 bases). The tail of the sequence fits TRBJ2-7 better, so the J call may be wrong. Per germline, CDR1 SEHNR and CDR2 FQNEAQ (reference sequence). The CDR3 spans 15 residues. The CDR3 DNA reads as TGTGCCAGCAGCTTAGGTCCAGGGCCCCGATACGAGCAGTACTTC. Encoded protein: CASSLGPGPRYEQYF.

The chain carries TRBV18 and TRBJ2-2; D uncertain. The CDR3 runs to 14 residues. Trimming took off 2 bases at V and 3 bases at J, with 7 bases between the two ends. CDR1 and CDR2 from the germline V gene are KGHSH and LQKENI. CDR3 residues: CASSPGLDTGELFF. DNA for the CDR3: TGTGCCAGCTCACCAGGGTTGGACACCGGGGAGCTGTTTTTT.

As to this clone: A read error may account for a junction end that differs from germline. V and J are TRBV7-7 and TRBJ2-3, with D unresolved. Looked up from germline, CDR1 is SSHAT and CDR2 is FNYEAQ (reference sequence). This CDR3 region has 13 residues. The CDR3 sequence: CASSRLSTDTQYF. The CDR3 DNA reads TGTGCTAGCAGTAGACTGAGCACAGATACGCAGTATTTT.

The chain recombines TRBV18 with TRBJ2-5, with unresolved D. CDR3 length: 14 amino acids. Per germline, CDR1 KGHSH and CDR2 LQKENI. Trimming took off 2 bases at V and 2 bases at J, with 9 bases between the two ends. This CDR3 reads CASSPKNFQETQYF. Here the CDR3 DNA reads TGTGCCAGCTCACCAAAGAACTTTCAAGAGACCCAGTACTTC.

The genes are TRBV19 and TRBJ1-3; unclear D gene. V was pared by 9 bases and J by 0 bases, with 6 bases between. The CDR3 is 12 amino acids. Germline CDR1 is LNHDA and CDR2 is SQIVND (reference sequence). CDR3 nucleotides: TGTGCCAGCACCAGCTCTGGAAACACCATATATTTT. Its protein product is CASTSSGNTIYF.

The chain links TRBV11-2 to TRBJ2-1; D may match TRBD1 or TRBD2 (6 bases each). This CDR3 region has 15 residues. The ends were cut back, 2 bases at V and 2 bases at J, with 10 bases in the middle. In germline, CDR1 is SGHAT, CDR2 FQNNGV. The CDR3 loop reads CASSLFGGAYNEQFF. The CDR3 DNA follows: TGTGCCAGCAGCTTATTCGGGGGCGCCTACAATGAGCAGTTCTTC.

This chain links TRBV20-1 with TRBJ2-7; D is uncertain. The germline V gene encodes CDR1 DFQATT and CDR2 SNEGSKA (reference sequence). V was trimmed by 4 bases and J by 0 bases, leaving 4 bases between them. The CDR3 is 11 amino acids. The CDR3 loop reads CSAKGSYEQYF. As DNA, the CDR3 is TGCAGTGCTAAAGGCTCCTACGAGCAGTACTTC.

The chain combines TRBV9 with TRBJ2-7, with D possibly being TRBD2 (6 bases). Germline V gene data show CDR1 as SGDLS and CDR2 as YYNGEE. This CDR3 spans 15 amino acids. Trimming took 4 bases from V and 6 from J, leaving 20 bases between them. The CDR3 coding sequence is TGTGCCAGCAGCCCCGGGACCGCGGGACCCGGCGAGCAGTACTTC. It yields the protein CASSPGTAGPGEQYF. The variable domain in full, with the rest retrieved from reference TRBV9 and TRBJ2-7, is DSGVTQTPKHLITATGQRVTLRCSPRSGDLSVYWYQQSLDQGLQFLIQYYNGEERAKGNILERFSAQQFPDLHSELNLSSLELGDSALYFCASSPGTAGPGEQYFGPGTRLTVT.

This clone appeared a few times. The V call is TRBV2, the J call TRBJ2-5, with unresolved D. V lost 4 bases and J 4 bases, leaving 13 bases between the germline ends. The CDR3 is made up of 14 amino acids. Per the germline V gene, CDR1 is SNHLY and CDR2 is FYNNEI. CDR3 sequence: CASSGRPGAETQYF. The CDR3 nucleotides are TGTGCCAGCAGTGGCCGTCCGGGCGCAGAGACCCAGTACTTC.

Turning to this clone: A junction boundary mismatches the germline segment, possibly from a read error. This chain links TRBV30 with TRBJ2-7, with 11 bases fitting TRBD2. The germline CDR1 and CDR2 sequences are GTSNPN and SVGIG (reference sequence). This CDR3 contains 14 residues. CDR3 sequence: CAWSVASGRPSYLF. The CDR3 bases are TGTGCCTGGAGCGTCGCTAGCGGGAGGCCCTCGTATCTCTTC.

This clone has just one count. The chain combines TRBV6-1 with TRBJ2-3; 12 bases are shared with TRBD1. CDR3 length: 14 residues. Germline V gives CDR1 MNHNS, CDR2 SASEGT. V shed 5 bases and J 7 bases; nucleotides not matched to a gene: 4. The CDR3 coding sequence is TGTGCCAGCAGTCGGGACAGGGGGCCTAATACGCAGTATTTT. It yields the protein CASSRDRGPNTQYF.